One sample yielded the 30 T cell receptor beta chains listed below, sequenced in a study of blood T cell repertoires in COVID-19. TCRdb keeps only in-frame clones here, not all; method: immunoSEQ multiplex PCR. The table shows 250,000 to 300,000 clones, with 81% occurring only once. The specimen sequenced was peripheral blood. The source is a woman in her sixties or seventies with active or convalescent COVID-19.

CDR3 region: CASRGRGHPTTNEKLFF. Here the CDR3 DNA reads TGTGCCAGCAGGGGGAGGGGACATCCTACAACTAATGAAAAACTGTTTTTT. The V gene is TRBV2, the J gene TRBJ1-4; D is possibly TRBD1 (6 bases). V lost 6 bases and J lost 0, with 17 bases in between. There are 17 residues in the CDR3. CDR1 and CDR2 (germline): SNHLY, FYNNEI.

The gene calls are TRBV19 and TRBJ2-7; 14 bases map to TRBD2. This CDR3 is built from 15 residues. Germline V gene lookup returns CDR1 LNHDA and CDR2 SQIVND (reference sequence). V lost 6 bases to trimming and J lost 3 bases; unmatched junction nucleotides: 4. The CDR3 reads CASRRTSGGNYEQYF. The CDR3 bases are TGTGCCAGTAGGCGGACTAGCGGGGGGAACTACGAGCAGTACTTC. Full variable domain (missing parts from reference TRBV19 and TRBJ2-7): DGGITQSPKYLFRKEGQNVTLSCEQNLNHDAMYWYRQDPGQGLRLIYYSQIVNDFQKGDIAEGYSVSREKKESFPLTVTSAQKNPTAFYLCASRRTSGGNYEQYFGPGTRLTVT.

The V call is TRBV14, the J call TRBJ2-5, with D possibly TRBD1 on 6 matching bases. There are 14 residues in the CDR3. Germline values: CDR1 SGHDN, CDR2 FVKESK. V lost 7 bases and J lost 6, with 18 bases in between. CDR3 sequence: CASTVDSSRKTQYF. The CDR3 DNA reads as TGTGCCAGCACCGTGGACAGCTCTAGGAAGACCCAGTACTTC.

The rearrangement uses TRBV7-3 and TRBJ2-1; 7 bases line up with TRBD2. The V and J ends lost 4 bases and 5 bases, in that order; junction bases with no gene match: 11. The germline V gene has CDR1 SGHTA and CDR2 FQGTGA. The CDR3 totals 16 residues. The CDR3 loop is CASSSNLGGMDNEQFF. The CDR3 DNA is TGTGCCAGCAGCTCCAACCTGGGGGGGATGGACAATGAGCAGTTCTTC. The entire variable domain, with the rest obtained from reference TRBV7-3 and TRBJ2-1, is as follows: GAGVSQTPSNKVTEKGKYVELRCDPISGHTALYWYRQSLGQGPEFLIYFQGTGAADDSGLPNDRFFAVRPEGSVSTLKIQRTERGDSAVYLCASSSNLGGMDNEQFFGPGTRLTVL.

The gene calls are TRBV27 and TRBJ1-1; TRBD1 agrees at 12 bases. CDR3 length: 16 residues. Germline V gene lookup returns CDR1 MNHEY and CDR2 SMNVEV (reference sequence). With V trimmed by 5 bases and J by 1 base, 5 bases remained unmatched. Here the CDR3 reads CASSRGTGGWNTEAFF. The CDR3 DNA reads TGTGCCAGCAGTAGGGGGACAGGGGGCTGGAACACTGAAGCTTTCTTT.

This clone was counted once. CDR3 nucleotides: TGTGCCAGAAGCCACGGGACTCCTGAACGCTCTGGGGCCAACGTCCTGACTTTC. This gives the protein CARSHGTPERSGANVLTF. The V gene is TRBV5-3, the J gene TRBJ2-6, with a tentative D call TRBD2 (6 bases). TRBV5-3 is an open reading frame whose function is uncertain. Trimming shortened V by 4 bases and J by 0 bases, and 17 bases separated the two germline ends. This CDR3 is built from 18 residues.

The chain carries TRBV7-2 and TRBJ2-7; 7 positions agree with TRBD1. Trimming took 7 bases from V and 0 from J; bases not matched to a gene: 9. Germline V gene sequence: CDR1 SGHTA, CDR2 FQGNSA. The CDR3 loop spans 15 amino acids. CDR3 amino acids: CASTRKRTGSYEQYF. Written as DNA, the CDR3 is TGTGCCAGCACCCGCAAACGGACAGGCTCCTACGAGCAGTACTTC.

The chain links TRBV2 to TRBJ2-1; the D gene is possibly TRBD1 (5 bases). The CDR3 sequence is 14 residues long. Germline CDR1 is SNHLY and CDR2 is FYNNEI. V lost 6 bases to trimming and J lost 0 bases, with 9 bases between them. Here the CDR3 reads CASSPDNSYNEQFF. DNA of the CDR3: TGTGCCAGCAGCCCGGACAACTCCTACAATGAGCAGTTCTTC.

The chain combines TRBV6-5 with TRBJ2-3, with 9 bases aligning to TRBD1. Germline values: CDR1 MNHEY, CDR2 SVGAGI. The CDR3 is 15 residues long. V was clipped by 6 bases and J by 0 bases; unmatched bases: 4. CDR3 sequence reads: CASSPDRGSTDTQYF. CDR3 DNA: TGTGCCAGCAGCCCCGACAGGGGGAGCACAGATACGCAGTATTTT.

This clone was detected a few times. This chain uses TRBV10-3 with TRBJ1-1; tentatively, D is TRBD1 (5 bases). Between the trimmed V and J ends, which lost 7 bases and 1 base, there was a span of 10 bases. Germline loops: CDR1 ENHRY, CDR2 SYGVKD. This CDR3 has 13 residues. This CDR3 is CAITAGGNTEAFF. The DNA for the CDR3 is TGTGCCATCACCGCGGGGGGGAACACTGAAGCTTTCTTT.

This chain joins TRBV3-1 (or the pseudogene TRBV3-2) and TRBJ1-2; no firm D call. This CDR3 comprises 17 residues. Germline lookup yields CDR1 LGHDT and CDR2 YNNKEL (reference sequence). Trimming removed 0 bases from V and 1 base from J, with 15 bases in between. CDR3 sequence (DNA): TGTGCCAGCAGCCAAGACAGTCTTGCAGGCAGTAACTATGGCTACACCTTC. Amino acids: CASSQDSLAGSNYGYTF.

Turning to this clone: Other DNA sequences in the sample encode the same CDR3. This chain links TRBV4-2 with TRBJ2-5; D call uncertain. The CDR3 is 13 amino acids. V was shortened by 1 base and J by 4 bases, with 7 bases between the two germline ends. Germline V lookup: CDR1 LGHNA, CDR2 YNFKEQ. CDR3 DNA: TGTGCCAGCAGCCAAGGGGCAGGAGAGACCCAGTACTTC. Translating it yields CASSQGAGETQYF.

The V gene is TRBV29-1, the J gene TRBJ2-7; D is uncertain. The CDR3 runs 11 residues. V lost 6 bases to trimming and J lost 1 base, with 7 bases between them. Germline loops: CDR1 SQVTM, CDR2 ANQGSEA. CDR3 in DNA: TGCAGCGTCTATGAATCCTACGAGCAGTACTTC. Protein product: CSVYESYEQYF.

The gene calls are TRBV2 and TRBJ2-5, with D possibly being TRBD1 (7 bases). CDR1 and CDR2 (germline): SNHLY, FYNNEI. The CDR3 runs 15 residues. V lost 3 bases and J lost 1, with 12 bases in between. The CDR3 reads CASSDPRDSQETQYF. In DNA, the CDR3 is TGTGCCAGCAGTGATCCGCGGGACAGCCAAGAGACCCAGTACTTC.

This chain uses TRBV19 with TRBJ1-1, with D unclear. V lost 5 bases and J 7 bases, leaving 17 bases between the germline ends. This CDR3 has 14 residues. In germline, CDR1 is LNHDA, CDR2 SQIVND (reference sequence). The CDR3 region is CASSGRRGVGEAFF. The CDR3 DNA sequence: TGTGCCAGTAGTGGAAGACGGGGTGTGGGTGAAGCTTTCTTT.

The rearrangement joins TRBV18 to TRBJ1-2; TRBD1 matches at 7 bases. Germline CDR1 is KGHSH and CDR2 is LQKENI. V was pared by 0 bases and J by 5 bases, with 3 bases of the junction left unmatched. The CDR3 contains 14 residues. Here the CDR3 reads CASSPPGDSYGYTF. The DNA of the CDR3 is TGTGCCAGCTCACCACCGGGGGACAGTTATGGCTACACCTTC.

The chain is built from TRBV4-1 and TRBJ1-1; 10 bases align to TRBD1. The CDR3 consists of 14 residues. Germline V gives CDR1 MGHRA, CDR2 YSYEKL. V shed 1 base and J 4 bases; nucleotides not matched to a gene: 0. The CDR3 DNA sequence: TGCGCCAGCAGCCAAGGGGACAGGGGCACTGAAGCTTTCTTT. Translating it yields CASSQGDRGTEAFF.

The chain carries TRBV30 and TRBJ1-3; 7 positions match TRBD1. CDR3 length: 16 amino acids. Germline CDR1 is GTSNPN and CDR2 is SVGIG (reference sequence). The J segment lost 1 base and the V segment lost 3 bases, leaving 9 bases of the junction unmatched. DNA for the CDR3: TGTGCCTGGAGGACTGCGGGCAGGGGGTCTGGAAACACCATATATTTT. It codes for CAWRTAGRGSGNTIYF.

The V call is TRBV10-3, the J call TRBJ1-1; TRBD1 matches 8 bases. The V gene end was trimmed by 3 bases and the J gene end by 0 bases; junction bases not matched to a gene: 9. Germline CDR1 ENHRY, CDR2 SYGVKD. The CDR3 covers 17 residues. As DNA, the CDR3 is TGTGCCATCAGTGAATTCGATCAGGGGGCGGTGAACACTGAAGCTTTCTTT. It is translated as CAISEFDQGAVNTEAFF.

The chain joins TRBV28 to TRBJ1-1; D not certain. From germline, CDR1 is MDHEN and CDR2 SYDVKM. Trimming left V 7 bases short and J 1 base short, with 10 bases between. The CDR3 sequence is 13 residues long. The CDR3: CASTPNRNTEAFF. Here the CDR3 DNA reads TGTGCCAGCACCCCTAATCGGAACACTGAAGCTTTCTTT.

The chain has TRBV6-2 or TRBV6-3 and TRBJ1-5, with D possibly being TRBD1 (5 bases). Germline V gene sequence: CDR1 MNHEY, CDR2 SVGEGT. Trimming stripped 4 bases from V and 0 bases from J, with 13 bases between. This CDR3 is 16 amino acids long. Written as DNA, the CDR3 is TGTGCCAGCAGTTCCCCCAGGGCTTATAGCAATCAGCCCCAGCATTTT. It is translated as CASSSPRAYSNQPQHF.

The chain joins TRBV9 to TRBJ1-4; maybe TRBD1 (5 bases). CDR1 is SGDLS and CDR2 is YYNGEE in the germline V gene. CDR3 length: 15 residues. The V end lost 2 bases, the J end lost 0 bases, and 8 bases lay between the germline ends. The CDR3 DNA reads TGTGCCAGCAGCGTTCAGGGTGCAACTAATGAAAAACTGTTTTTT. The encoded protein is CASSVQGATNEKLFF.

The rearrangement uses TRBV19 and TRBJ2-1, with D tentatively TRBD1 (6 bases). Germline assignment: CDR1 LNHDA and CDR2 SQIVND (reference sequence). This CDR3 is 17 amino acids long. V was clipped by 3 bases and J by 5 bases, with 20 bases between them. CDR3 loop: CASSIRPWGQLNNEQFF. Written as DNA, the CDR3 is TGTGCCAGTAGTATCCGACCCTGGGGGCAGCTAAACAATGAGCAGTTCTTC.

The V call is TRBV24-1, the J call TRBJ2-1; 8 bases are a match to TRBD1. Per germline, CDR1 KGHDR and CDR2 SFDVKD. The V gene end was trimmed by 4 bases and the J gene end by 8 bases; junction bases not matched to a gene: 6. CDR3 length: 14 amino acids. The CDR3 is CATSDPGQGYEQFF. The CDR3 DNA follows: TGTGCCACCAGTGACCCTGGACAGGGTTATGAGCAGTTCTTC.

The V call is TRBV2, the J call TRBJ1-5, with D possibly TRBD1 on 6 matching bases. The germline CDR1 and CDR2 sequences are SNHLY and FYNNEI. V was clipped by 2 bases and J by 3 bases, with 11 bases between them. This CDR3 region has 15 residues. CDR3 in amino acids: CASSESPGVNQPQHF. DNA for the CDR3: TGTGCCAGCAGTGAAAGTCCAGGGGTCAATCAGCCCCAGCATTTT.

The chain carries TRBV5-1 and TRBJ2-2, with 15 bases fitting TRBD2. J gave up 7 bases and V 4 bases, and 5 bases lay outside the gene matches. This CDR3 has 16 residues. The germline gives CDR1 SGHRS, CDR2 YFSETQ. The DNA of the CDR3 is TGCGCCAGCAGCCCGGGACTAGCGGGGGGCCACGGGGAGCTGTTTTTT. It is translated as CASSPGLAGGHGELFF.

The J gene is TRBJ2-1, the V gene TRBV27, with 8 bases lining up with TRBD2. The ends lost 2 bases at V and 0 bases at J; junction bases unmatched: 6. The CDR3 covers 17 residues. Germline V gene sequence: CDR1 MNHEY, CDR2 SMNVEV (reference sequence). In DNA form, the CDR3 reads TGTGCCAGCAGTTTACAATCTAGCGGGTCCTCCTACAATGAGCAGTTCTTC. This encodes CASSLQSSGSSYNEQFF.

This clone appeared a single time. The gene calls are TRBV5-4 and TRBJ1-2, with 9 bases that match TRBD1. Losses at the gene ends were 4 bases for V and 4 bases for J; bases not matched to a gene: 2. Germline V gene sequence: CDR1 SGHNT, CDR2 YYREEE (reference sequence). The length of the CDR3 is 13 residues. CDR3 loop: CASSGTGPYGYTF. The CDR3 DNA reads as TGTGCCAGCAGCGGGACAGGGCCCTATGGCTACACCTTC.

The genes are TRBV18 and TRBJ2-1, with D unclear. Germline CDR1 reads KGHSH; CDR2 reads LQKENI. The germline V and J ends were trimmed by 1 base and 0 bases, with 10 bases remaining between them. The CDR3 extends over 16 amino acids. The chain's CDR3 is CASSPRAGSSYNEQFF. The DNA for the CDR3 is TGTGCCAGCTCACCACGCGCAGGCAGCTCCTACAATGAGCAGTTCTTC.

This clone came up once. Other DNA sequences in the sample encode the same CDR3. The chain recombines TRBV2 with TRBJ2-1, with 12 bases lining up with TRBD2. Trimming cost V 4 bases and J 4 bases; bases outside gene matches: 2. The germline gives CDR1 SNHLY, CDR2 FYNNEI. The CDR3 spans 15 residues. The CDR3 spells CASSVLAGGYNEQFF. As DNA, the CDR3 is TGTGCCAGCAGTGTACTAGCGGGGGGTTACAATGAGCAGTTCTTC.